This is a list of T cell receptor beta chains from one sample in a study of technical replicates of blood from several donors. Generated by immunoSEQ multiplex PCR, the TCRdb table keeps only in-frame clones and is missing some. The data contain tens of thousands of clones, approximately 91% of them singletons. The sample consisted of T cells isolated from PBMCs. The receptors stem from a human donor in good health. Some clones in this sample may be carry-over from other donors' samples. The CDR3 runs from the conserved cysteine through the conserved F or W. The order of the fields is D gene, J gene, clone size, V gene, CDR3 protein, CDR3 DNA. The D gene is left open where the match is weak. Size values are once, few and many counts, or a class for expanded clones, and some rows have none.

d_gene: TRBD2; j_gene: TRBJ2-3; abundance: .; v_gene: TRBV28; CDR3aa: CASSDWGLAGEDTQYF; CDR3nt: TGTGCCAGCAGCGATTGGGGACTAGCGGGAGAAGATACGCAGTATTTT
d_gene: TRBD2; j_gene: TRBJ2-1; abundance: .; v_gene: TRBV7-3; CDR3aa: CASSLSVTSGRAYNEQFF; CDR3nt: TGTGCCAGCAGCTTAAGCGTTACTAGCGGGAGGGCGTACAATGAGCAGTTCTTC
d_gene: TRBD2; j_gene: TRBJ2-1; abundance: .; v_gene: TRBV9; CDR3aa: CASSVVGNSAGGQFF; CDR3nt: TGTGCCAGCAGCGTAGTAGGTAATTCGGCGGGAGGTCAGTTCTTC
d_gene: .; j_gene: TRBJ1-1; abundance: .; v_gene: TRBV19; CDR3aa: CASSTGIKAVATEAFF; CDR3nt: TGTGCCAGTAGTACAGGAATTAAAGCGGTAGCCACTGAAGCTTTCTTT
d_gene: .; j_gene: TRBJ1-2; abundance: .; v_gene: TRBV6-6; CDR3aa: CASSYGAENTF; CDR3nt: TGTGCCAGCAGCTACGGGGCCGAGAACACCTTC
d_gene: .; j_gene: TRBJ1-5; abundance: few; v_gene: TRBV10-3; CDR3aa: CAISVEGYQPQHF; CDR3nt: TGTGCCATCAGTGTAGAGGGTTACCAGCCCCAGCATTTT
d_gene: .; j_gene: TRBJ2-3; abundance: .; v_gene: TRBV27; CDR3aa: CASSLLAASTDTQYF; CDR3nt: TGTGCCAGCAGTTTACTAGCAGCTAGCACAGATACGCAGTATTTT
d_gene: .; j_gene: TRBJ1-5; abundance: .; v_gene: TRBV6-6; CDR3aa: CASGFLQANQPQHF; CDR3nt: TGTGCCAGCGGGTTCTTGCAGGCTAATCAGCCCCAGCATTTT
d_gene: .; j_gene: TRBJ2-5; abundance: few; v_gene: TRBV7-9; CDR3aa: CASRISARETQYF; CDR3nt: TGTGCCAGTAGGATCTCGGCGAGGGAGACCCAGTACTTC
d_gene: .; j_gene: TRBJ2-3; abundance: .; v_gene: TRBV7-9; CDR3aa: CASSLDLTRHTQYF; CDR3nt: TGTGCCAGCAGCTTAGATTTAACACGCCATACGCAGTATTTT
d_gene: TRBD1; j_gene: TRBJ1-4; abundance: .; v_gene: TRBV19; CDR3aa: CASSPRGDRERTEKLFF; CDR3nt: TGTGCCAGTAGTCCAAGGGGCGACAGGGAAAGGACTGAAAAACTGTTTTTT
d_gene: .; j_gene: TRBJ1-1; abundance: .; v_gene: TRBV9; CDR3aa: CASSAQGNTEAFF; CDR3nt: TGTGCCAGCAGCGCCCAGGGAAACACTGAAGCTTTCTTT
d_gene: .; j_gene: TRBJ1-1; abundance: .; v_gene: TRBV5-8; CDR3aa: CANSGQTVNTEAFF; CDR3nt: TGTGCCAACAGCGGACAGACAGTGAACACTGAAGCTTTCTTT
d_gene: .; j_gene: TRBJ1-5; abundance: few; v_gene: TRBV28; CDR3aa: CASTLRSYSNQPQHF; CDR3nt: TGTGCCAGCACCCTGAGGAGTTATAGCAATCAGCCCCAGCATTTT
d_gene: .; j_gene: TRBJ2-3; abundance: .; v_gene: TRBV5-8; CDR3aa: CASKEWSDTQYF; CDR3nt: TGTGCCAGCAAGGAGTGGTCAGATACGCAGTATTTT
d_gene: TRBD1; j_gene: TRBJ1-2; abundance: once; v_gene: TRBV25-1; CDR3aa: CASSRDRGNGYTF; CDR3nt: TGTGCCAGCAGCCGGGACAGGGGGAATGGCTACACCTTC
d_gene: TRBD1; j_gene: TRBJ1-2; abundance: .; v_gene: TRBV29-1; CDR3aa: CSAGQGEDGYTF; CDR3nt: TGCAGCGCGGGACAGGGGGAAGATGGCTACACCTTC
d_gene: .; j_gene: TRBJ2-7; abundance: .; v_gene: TRBV13; CDR3aa: CASSLQSADYEQYF; CDR3nt: TGTGCCAGCAGCTTACAGTCAGCGGACTACGAGCAGTACTTC
d_gene: TRBD1; j_gene: TRBJ2-2; abundance: .; v_gene: TRBV13; CDR3aa: CASSLVGQGAHPGELFF; CDR3nt: TGTGCCAGCAGCTTAGTAGGACAGGGGGCGCATCCCGGGGAGCTGTTTTTT
d_gene: .; j_gene: TRBJ2-1; abundance: .; v_gene: TRBV19; CDR3aa: CASSGGNNEQFF; CDR3nt: TGTGCCAGTAGCGGGGGAAACAATGAGCAGTTCTTC
d_gene: .; j_gene: TRBJ2-1; abundance: .; v_gene: TRBV7-9; CDR3aa: CASSLGSLGDEQFF; CDR3nt: TGTGCCAGCAGCTTAGGCAGCTTAGGGGATGAGCAGTTCTTC
d_gene: TRBD2; j_gene: TRBJ2-6; abundance: .; v_gene: TRBV5-1; CDR3aa: CASSLILAGVPGANVLTF; CDR3nt: TGCGCCAGCAGCTTAATACTAGCGGGAGTTCCTGGGGCCAACGTCCTGACTTTC
d_gene: .; j_gene: TRBJ1-2; abundance: .; v_gene: TRBV6-1; CDR3aa: CASSERAGAQGYTF; CDR3nt: TGTGCCAGCAGTGAACGGGCAGGGGCGCAGGGCTACACCTTC
d_gene: TRBD1; j_gene: TRBJ1-2; abundance: .; v_gene: TRBV9; CDR3aa: CASSLYEQTGWGYTF; CDR3nt: TGTGCCAGCAGCCTCTATGAACAGACAGGGTGGGGCTACACCTTC
d_gene: TRBD1; j_gene: TRBJ2-7; abundance: .; v_gene: TRBV27; CDR3aa: CASSIYTGGDFDEQYF; CDR3nt: TGTGCCAGCAGTATCTACACAGGGGGCGACTTCGACGAGCAGTACTTC
d_gene: .; j_gene: TRBJ1-1; abundance: .; v_gene: TRBV2; CDR3aa: CASSPGYHTEAFF; CDR3nt: TGTGCCAGCAGTCCAGGGTACCACACTGAAGCTTTCTTT
d_gene: .; j_gene: TRBJ2-5; abundance: .; v_gene: TRBV11-1; CDR3aa: CATVAAEGGTQYF; CDR3nt: TGTGCCACCGTAGCAGCGGAAGGTGGGACCCAGTACTTC
d_gene: .; j_gene: TRBJ2-7; abundance: .; v_gene: TRBV19; CDR3aa: CASSTGYDEQYF; CDR3nt: TGTGCCAGTAGTACGGGTTACGACGAGCAGTACTTC
d_gene: .; j_gene: TRBJ2-2; abundance: .; v_gene: TRBV11-2; CDR3aa: CASSLDRAGGELFF; CDR3nt: TGTGCCAGCAGCTTAGACAGGGCTGGCGGGGAGCTGTTTTTT
d_gene: TRBD1; j_gene: TRBJ2-1; abundance: .; v_gene: TRBV5-8; CDR3aa: CASSFRQGVYNEQFF; CDR3nt: TGTGCCAGCAGCTTCAGACAGGGGGTCTACAATGAGCAGTTCTTC
d_gene: TRBD2; j_gene: TRBJ2-7; abundance: once; v_gene: TRBV9; CDR3aa: CASSGGLALTYEQYF; CDR3nt: TGTGCCAGCAGCGGGGGACTAGCGCTCACCTACGAGCAGTACTTC
d_gene: .; j_gene: TRBJ1-3; abundance: once; v_gene: TRBV7-9; CDR3aa: CASILGLGENSGNTIYF; CDR3nt: TGTGCCAGCATTCTAGGACTGGGCGAAAACTCTGGAAACACCATATATTTT
d_gene: TRBD1; j_gene: TRBJ1-2; abundance: .; v_gene: TRBV28; CDR3aa: CASSRPTGAYGYTF; CDR3nt: TGTGCCAGCAGCCGGCCGACAGGGGCCTATGGCTACACCTTC
d_gene: .; j_gene: TRBJ1-4; abundance: .; v_gene: TRBV30; CDR3aa: CAWSAFEKLFF; CDR3nt: TGTGCCTGGAGTGCATTCGAAAAACTGTTTTTT
d_gene: TRBD1; j_gene: TRBJ1-1; abundance: .; v_gene: TRBV27; CDR3aa: CASGHGPGQPNTEAFF; CDR3nt: TGTGCCAGCGGGCATGGTCCGGGACAGCCGAACACTGAAGCTTTCTTT
d_gene: TRBD2; j_gene: TRBJ2-7; abundance: .; v_gene: TRBV9; CDR3aa: CASSETSGTLYYEQYF; CDR3nt: TGTGCCAGCAGCGAGACTAGCGGGACCCTCTACTACGAGCAGTACTTC
d_gene: TRBD2; j_gene: TRBJ2-3; abundance: .; v_gene: TRBV7-9; CDR3aa: CASSSSSGTSTDTQYF; CDR3nt: TGTGCCAGCAGCTCCTCTAGCGGGACCAGCACAGATACGCAGTATTTT
d_gene: TRBD1; j_gene: TRBJ1-5; abundance: .; v_gene: TRBV29-1; CDR3aa: CSARQGDQPQHF; CDR3nt: TGCAGCGCCAGACAGGGGGATCAGCCCCAGCATTTT
d_gene: .; j_gene: TRBJ2-5; abundance: .; v_gene: TRBV28; CDR3aa: CASSYQGSAFQETQYF; CDR3nt: TGTGCCAGCAGCTATCAGGGGTCAGCCTTCCAAGAGACCCAGTACTTC
d_gene: .; j_gene: TRBJ2-1; abundance: .; v_gene: TRBV7-8; CDR3aa: CASSLAVSRSDEQFF; CDR3nt: TGTGCCAGCAGCTTAGCCGTCAGCAGGTCCGATGAGCAGTTCTTC
d_gene: .; j_gene: TRBJ1-4; abundance: .; v_gene: TRBV9; CDR3aa: CASSGTRGEKLFF; CDR3nt: TGTGCCAGCAGCGGAACCAGGGGTGAGAAACTGTTTTTT
d_gene: .; j_gene: TRBJ1-5; abundance: .; v_gene: TRBV13; CDR3aa: CANSRLGQPQHF; CDR3nt: TGTGCCAACAGCCGCCTAGGTCAGCCCCAGCATTTT
d_gene: .; j_gene: TRBJ2-1; abundance: .; v_gene: TRBV5-1; CDR3aa: CASSLDQGLGNEQFF; CDR3nt: TGCGCCAGCAGCTTGGATCAGGGTTTGGGAAATGAGCAGTTCTTC
d_gene: TRBD2; j_gene: TRBJ2-2; abundance: .; v_gene: TRBV4-1; CDR3aa: CASSRLAGGIFTGELFF; CDR3nt: TGCGCCAGCAGCAGACTAGCGGGGGGGATATTCACCGGGGAGCTGTTTTTT
d_gene: TRBD1; j_gene: TRBJ2-7; abundance: .; v_gene: TRBV27; CDR3aa: CASRTGLNEQYF; CDR3nt: TGTGCCAGCAGGACAGGGCTCAACGAGCAGTACTTC
d_gene: TRBD2; j_gene: TRBJ2-1; abundance: .; v_gene: TRBV11-2; CDR3aa: CASSYLTGGNEQFF; CDR3nt: TGTGCCAGCAGCTACCTTACGGGGGGGAATGAGCAGTTCTTC
d_gene: .; j_gene: TRBJ1-4; abundance: .; v_gene: TRBV2; CDR3aa: CATTADPTNEKLFF; CDR3nt: TGTGCCACCACGGCGGATCCAACTAATGAAAAACTGTTTTTT
d_gene: .; j_gene: TRBJ1-1; abundance: .; v_gene: TRBV7-9; CDR3aa: CASEGENGRGGFNTEAFF; CDR3nt: TGTGCCAGCGAAGGAGAAAACGGTCGAGGGGGTTTTAACACTGAAGCTTTCTTT
d_gene: .; j_gene: TRBJ1-1; abundance: .; v_gene: TRBV5-4; CDR3aa: CASHLQGNTEAFF; CDR3nt: TGTGCCAGCCACTTACAGGGGAACACTGAAGCTTTCTTT
d_gene: .; j_gene: TRBJ1-1; abundance: few; v_gene: TRBV11-2; CDR3aa: CASRGVGGANTEAFF; CDR3nt: TGTGCCAGCAGGGGGGTCGGAGGGGCGAACACTGAAGCTTTCTTT